Listed here are 23 T cell receptor beta chains from one sample, sequenced in a study of T cells expressing NK-cell markers. TCRdb re-called the 5' RACE reads and catalogs CDR3 proteins one per entry, DNA excluded. This sample contains 150,000 to 180,000 distinct CDR3 sequences. Material: blood T cells: a sorted CD56 or NKG2C T cell subset, CD4+ or CD8+ T cells, or bulk PBMC T cells (not recorded which). These receptor sequences come from a woman aged 50 to 60 in good health.

The chain carries TRBV10-3 and TRBJ1-2; lacking DNA, the TRBD1 call made by TCRdb goes unchecked. This CDR3 has 14 amino acids. Germline loops: CDR1 ENHRY, CDR2 SYGVKD. CDR3 protein: CAISEGELGNGYTF.

This chain uses TRBV5-1 with TRBJ2-4; TCRdb proposes TRBD1, but this gene call is untestable without DNA. Per the germline V gene, CDR1 is SGHRS and CDR2 is YFSETQ. The CDR3 is made up of 16 amino acids. This CDR3 reads CASSFGISGTKNIQYF. Supplemented by reference TRBV5-1 and TRBJ2-4, the full variable domain reads KAGVTQTPRYLIKTRGQQVTLSCSPISGHRSVSWYQQTPGQGLQFLFEYFSETQRNKGNFPGRFSGRQFSNSRSEMNVSTLELGDSALYLCASSFGISGTKNIQYFGAGTRLSVL.

The rearrangement joins TRBV14 to TRBJ2-3; checking the TCRdb D call of TRBD2 is not possible without DNA. The CDR3 covers 17 residues. Per germline, CDR1 SGHDN and CDR2 FVKESK. CDR3 loop: CASSHPQLAGVTDTQYF.

The V and J genes are TRBV12-3 or TRBV12-4 and TRBJ2-7. The CDR3 loop spans 12 amino acids. This chain's CDR3 is CASSFLVYEQYF.

This sequence joins TRBV4-1 and TRBJ2-5; with no DNA, the TCRdb D assignment of TRBD1 cannot be verified. This CDR3 comprises 13 residues. Germline assignment: CDR1 MGHRA and CDR2 YSYEKL. The CDR3 sequence: CASSPLTGETQYF.

This chain uses TRBV7-9 with TRBJ2-4; checking the TCRdb D call of TRBD1 is not possible without DNA. Germline CDR1 and CDR2: SEHNR and FQNEAQ (reference sequence). The CDR3 covers 15 residues. The chain's CDR3 is CASSPKGGAKNIQYF.

V usage is TRBV12-3 or TRBV12-4 and J usage is TRBJ2-1; TCRdb designates TRBD2, a call that cannot be tested without DNA. The CDR3 extends over 15 amino acids. This CDR3 is CASSFEWREVDEQFF.

This rearrangement joins TRBV4-1 to TRBJ2-7; TCRdb lists TRBD2, though no DNA is available to test this call. Germline-derived CDR1 and CDR2 are MGHRA and YSYEKL. The CDR3 runs 17 residues. Here the CDR3 reads CASSQAALADDSYEQYF.

The chain recombines TRBV9 with TRBJ2-3; absent DNA, TCRdb's TRBD1 call cannot be checked. Germline CDR1 is SGDLS and CDR2 is YYNGEE. This CDR3 has 13 amino acids. The CDR3 is CASSPGGGDTQYF.

This rearrangement joins TRBV20-1 to TRBJ2-7; TCRdb lists TRBD2, though no DNA is available to test this call. Germline V gives CDR1 DFQATT, CDR2 SNEGSKA (reference sequence). This CDR3 has 14 residues. CDR3 sequence: CSATEREGLDEQYF.

This chain links TRBV6-2 or TRBV6-3 with TRBJ2-7; with no DNA, the TCRdb D assignment of TRBD2 cannot be verified. CDR3 size: 16 residues. Germline V gives CDR1 MNHEY, CDR2 SVGEGT. The CDR3 here is CASSYSPLAGGYEQYF.

V usage is TRBV7-9 and J usage is TRBJ2-7; the TCRdb D gene call, TRBD1, has no DNA to confirm it. CDR3 size: 13 residues. Germline CDR1 and CDR2: SEHNR and FQNEAQ (reference sequence). CDR3 sequence: CASMGRSSYEQYF.

The rearrangement links TRBV5-1 to TRBJ2-7; TCRdb picks TRBD1, but there is no DNA to check that call. The CDR3 sequence is 16 residues long. Germline lookup yields CDR1 SGHRS and CDR2 YFSETQ. The CDR3 sequence is CASSLGAGTGEYEQYF.

This chain links TRBV6-1 with TRBJ2-1; the TRBD1 assignment by TCRdb is unverifiable without DNA. The CDR3 runs to 13 residues. Germline V gene lookup returns CDR1 MNHNS and CDR2 SASEGT. This chain's CDR3 is CASSEDSDNEQFF.

The chain joins TRBV18 to TRBJ1-4. From germline, CDR1 is KGHSH and CDR2 LQKENI. This CDR3 comprises 14 residues. CDR3 sequence: CASSSGTTNEKLFF.

V and J are TRBV20-1 and TRBJ1-5. Germline loops: CDR1 DFQATT, CDR2 SNEGSKA (reference sequence). CDR3 length: 14 residues. The CDR3 protein is CSASPLGSNQPQHF.

The CDR3 is CASSLESGGSTEAFF. J is TRBJ1-1 and V is TRBV11-2. Germline assignment: CDR1 SGHAT and CDR2 FQNNGV. The CDR3 covers 15 residues. Full variable domain (rest looked up from reference TRBV11-2 and TRBJ1-1): EAGVAQSPRYKIIEKRQSVAFWCNPISGHATLYWYQQILGQGPKLLIQFQNNGVVDDSQLPKDRFSAERLKGVDSTLKIQPAKLEDSAVYLCASSLESGGSTEAFFGQGTRLTVV.

The chain is built from TRBV12-3 or TRBV12-4 and TRBJ2-1; the TCRdb call, TRBD1, lacks DNA for checking. The CDR3 totals 13 residues. The chain's CDR3 is CASSATGPNEQFF.

The V call is TRBV3-1, the J call TRBJ2-5. This CDR3 comprises 15 residues. Germline values: CDR1 LGHDT, CDR2 YNNKEL (reference sequence). The CDR3 sequence: CASSYTLLIGETQYF.

The J gene is TRBJ1-4, the V gene TRBV6-1; TCRdb calls TRBD1, which cannot be checked without DNA. Germline lookup yields CDR1 MNHNS and CDR2 SASEGT. The CDR3 runs 16 residues. The CDR3 loop is CASSEAPGTGNEKLFF.

V gene TRBV6-2 or TRBV6-3 combines with J gene TRBJ2-1. The CDR3 has 14 residues. CDR1 MNHEY and CDR2 SVGEGT come from the germline V gene. CDR3 residues: CASSPFDSQDEQFF.

V usage is TRBV4-1 and J usage is TRBJ1-1; TCRdb indicates TRBD1, and absent DNA this call remains unverified. Germline values: CDR1 MGHRA, CDR2 YSYEKL. This CDR3 spans 15 amino acids. The CDR3 spells CASSQQEGGNTEAFF.

The genes are TRBV25-1 and TRBJ1-1. Germline V gene data show CDR1 as MGHDK and CDR2 as SYGVNS. The CDR3 covers 18 residues. CDR3 sequence: CASSENSETLITNTEAFF.